Following are 4 T cell receptor beta chains from one sample sequenced in a study of identical twins. From the 5' RACE reads, TCRdb called clonotypes with MiXCR, one entry per CDR3 protein. The repertoire holds 500,000 to 600,000 distinct CDR3 sequences, with approximately 22% as singletons. These data were also filed under a second study, of T cells expressing NK-cell markers.

The sample comprised CD4+ T cells sorted from blood. Source of these receptors: a woman in her late teens or twenties in good health.

This clonotype appeared a few times. The chain recombines TRBV6-5 with TRBJ2-2, with a possible D match to TRBD2 (5 bases). The CDR3 is 12 amino acids. V was clipped by 8 bases and J by 3 bases, with 7 bases between them. Germline V gives CDR1 MNHEY, CDR2 SVGAGI. The CDR3 sequence: CASYGDTGELFF. The CDR3 DNA follows: TGTGCCAGCTACGGGGACACCGGGGAGCTGTTTTTT.

The sample holds a few counts of this clonotype. This rearrangement joins TRBV15 to TRBJ2-1; TRBD2 aligns across 9 bases. The germline V gene encodes CDR1 LNHNV and CDR2 YYDKDF (reference sequence). The CDR3 consists of 15 residues. Trimming at V came to 1 base and at J to 8 bases, leaving 6 bases not matched to a gene. The CDR3 coding sequence is TGTGCCACCAGCAGAGCGCGGGGGGGCCTGGATGAGCAGTTCTTC. This translates into CATSRARGGLDEQFF.

This clonotype was seen at least ten times. The V gene is TRBV12-3 or TRBV12-4, the J gene TRBJ1-2; the D gene is possibly TRBD1 (5 bases). The CDR3 consists of 12 residues. Trimming took off 6 bases at V and 8 bases at J, with 13 bases between the two ends. DNA for the CDR3: TGTGCCAGCAGCGACGGGACCCGAGGCTACACCTTC. Its translation: CASSDGTRGYTF.

This clonotype was seen only a few times. V gene TRBV20-1 combines with J gene TRBJ2-7; 9 bases are shared with TRBD1. CDR1 DFQATT and CDR2 SNEGSKA come from the germline V gene (reference sequence). The CDR3 totals 15 residues. With V trimmed by 5 bases and J by 5 bases, 13 bases remained unmatched. The CDR3 sequence: CSAPRRDRDGNEQYF. The DNA for the CDR3 is TGCAGTGCTCCCCGGCGGGACAGGGATGGGAACGAGCAGTACTTC.